This TCR beta chain is drawn from a study of cytomegalovirus exposure and HLA in healthy donors. Looking at the study overall: In an earlier analysis, around 100 million unique TCR beta sequences were found from 150 million to 200 million T cells. Study-wide findings and caveats: The HLA-A and HLA-B alleles of most subjects were reportedly predicted accurately from TCR beta sequences. Rarity marked most TCR sequences, yet some public TCRs occurred in many donors. The authors listed roughly 150 TCR beta chains as cytomegalovirus-associated.

V dropped 5 bases and J dropped 2 bases, with 16 bases sitting between them. The CDR3 totals 16 residues. Per germline, CDR1 LNHDA and CDR2 SQIVND (reference sequence). Primers for the PCR totalled 60 Vbeta and 13 Jbeta. Only in-frame clones appear in the TCRdb table, and some are missing; sequencing was by immunoSEQ multiplex PCR. The sample holds 130,000 or so clones, over 75% seen once. Turning to this clone: Its antigen is not identified.

The source material was PBMCs. The chain employs TRBV19 and TRBJ1-5; D uncertain. The TCR originated in a man aged 35-49 years in good health and CMV-seronegative. For the CDR3, the DNA is TGTGCCAGTAGTTATGGGTCCACGGCGGGCAATCAGCCCCAGCATTTT. Protein sequence: CASSYGSTAGNQPQHF.